Below are 13 T cell receptor beta chains sequenced from a single sample in a study of T cell repertoires in ileal Crohn's disease. Using immunoSEQ multiplex PCR, the repertoire was profiled, and TCRdb retains in-frame clones only, with some absent. The sample includes about 3,400 clones, about 89% of them seen just once. The time point: proximal margin of the surgical specimen (macroscopically non-inflamed). The sample was ileal tissue. Receptors were obtained from an adult with Crohn's disease.

This rearrangement joins TRBV5-6 to TRBJ2-5, with TRBD1 matching over 8 bases. CDR1 is SGHDT and CDR2 is YYEEEE in the germline V gene. This CDR3 contains 14 residues. J was trimmed by 4 bases and V by 3 bases; bases with no gene match: 5. The CDR3 DNA sequence: TGTGCCAGCAGCTCGCCGACAGGGGCAGAGACCCAGTACTTC. This codes for CASSSPTGAETQYF.

J is TRBJ1-1 and V is TRBV4-1; no reliable D call. Germline V gene sequence: CDR1 MGHRA, CDR2 YSYEKL. The V and J ends lost 1 base and 7 bases respectively, with 16 bases between them. This CDR3 has 15 residues. The CDR3 loop reads CASSQVQGRIIEAFF. The CDR3 DNA reads as TGCGCCAGCAGCCAAGTACAAGGCAGGATAATTGAAGCTTTCTTT.

This sequence joins TRBV14 and TRBJ2-7; perhaps D is TRBD1 or TRBD2 (7 bases each). CDR1 SGHDN and CDR2 FVKESK come from the germline V gene. The V and J ends lost 3 bases and 4 bases respectively, with 22 bases between them. The CDR3 runs to 17 residues. The CDR3 spells CASSHRQGGTGFYEQYF. For the CDR3, the DNA is TGTGCCAGCAGCCACCGTCAGGGGGGGACGGGTTTTTACGAGCAGTACTTC.

This chain connects TRBV6-6 to TRBJ1-5; D unresolved. Germline values: CDR1 MNHNY, CDR2 SVGAGI (reference sequence). The CDR3 covers 13 residues. V lost 6 bases and J lost 2, with 8 bases in between. CDR3 DNA: TGTGCCAGCAGGGACCTGTGCAATCAGCCCCAGCATTTT. Encoded protein: CASRDLCNQPQHF.

The sample holds one count of this clone. V and J are TRBV13 and TRBJ1-5, with D possibly matching TRBD1 (6 bases). The CDR3 consists of 23 residues. V was trimmed by 5 bases and J by 0 bases, leaving 35 bases between them. The germline V gene has CDR1 PRHDT and CDR2 FYEKMQ (reference sequence). The CDR3 is CASSPRTDEFPPPGLLSNQPQHF. CDR3 coding DNA: TGTGCCAGCAGCCCCCGGACAGACGAATTTCCCCCCCCGGGCCTTCTTAGCAATCAGCCCCAGCATTTT.

The chain carries TRBV7-9 and TRBJ1-2; the match to TRBD1 covers 10 bases. In germline, CDR1 is SEHNR, CDR2 FQNEAQ (reference sequence). The CDR3 spans 16 residues. The V and J ends lost 0 bases and 2 bases, in that order; junction bases with no gene match: 3. This chain's CDR3 is CASSLALTGGNYGYTF. CDR3 in DNA: TGTGCCAGCAGCTTAGCCCTGACAGGGGGCAACTATGGCTACACCTTC.

This clone was detected a few times. CDR3 protein: CASSPRGLAGEQYF. In DNA form, the CDR3 reads TGTGCCAGTAGTCCACGGGGGTTGGCTGGCGAGCAGTACTTC. The V call is TRBV19, the J call TRBJ2-7; TRBD2 is a possible D gene (6 bases). Trimming cost V 5 bases and J 6 bases, with 17 bases left between them. This CDR3 region has 14 residues. The germline CDR1 and CDR2 sequences are LNHDA and SQIVND (reference sequence).

The chain uses TRBV11-1 and TRBJ2-1; 10 bases are shared with TRBD2. In germline, CDR1 is SGHAT, CDR2 FQDESV (reference sequence). The CDR3 has 16 residues. V dropped 6 bases and J dropped 4; count of bases not matched to a gene: 9. This CDR3 reads CASREREGGRYNEQFF. The CDR3, as DNA: TGTGCCAGCAGAGAGCGGGAGGGGGGCCGTTACAATGAGCAGTTCTTC.

The V gene is TRBV7-2, the J gene TRBJ2-7; the D call may be TRBD1 or TRBD2 (6 bases each). V was pared by 1 base and J by 1 base, with 11 bases between. This CDR3 spans 15 amino acids. CDR1 and CDR2 from the germline V gene are SGHTA and FQGNSA. DNA of the CDR3: TGTGCCAGCAGCTTAGTGGAGGGGGAATCCTACGAGCAGTACTTC. Translation gives CASSLVEGESYEQYF.

The V and J genes are TRBV7-8 and TRBJ2-3; D is perhaps TRBD2 (5 bases). Between the trimmed V and J ends, which lost 1 base and 7 bases, there was a span of 15 bases. The CDR3 sequence is 15 residues long. Per germline, CDR1 SGHVS and CDR2 FQNEAQ. In DNA, the CDR3 is TGTGCCAGCAGCTTAGGCCTCCGGGATCGATATACGCAGTATTTT. Amino acids: CASSLGLRDRYTQYF.

This chain connects TRBV2 to TRBJ2-3; no reliable D call. Trimming shortened V by 5 bases and J by 0 bases, and 3 bases separated the two germline ends. The germline V gene encodes CDR1 SNHLY and CDR2 FYNNEI. The CDR3 length is 12 residues. DNA for the CDR3: TGTGCCAGCAGTTACAGCACAGATACGCAGTATTTT. Translating gives CASSYSTDTQYF.

The CDR3 nucleotides are TGTGCCAGCAGCCTCCGACAGGGGGAGTTAAAGTTGCGGGGTTCCTACGAGCAGTACTTC. This gives the protein CASSLRQGELKLRGSYEQYF. J is TRBJ2-7 and V is TRBV21-1; the DNA was not compared with TRBD1, the D call given in the table. TRBV21-1 is annotated as a pseudogene. The CDR3 extends over 20 amino acids.

The chain combines TRBV19 with TRBJ2-5, with TRBD1 as a possible D gene (5 bases). The germline V and J ends were trimmed by 7 bases and 2 bases, with 11 bases remaining between them. CDR1 is LNHDA and CDR2 is SQIVND in the germline V gene (reference sequence). The length of the CDR3 is 13 residues. As DNA, the CDR3 is TGTGCCAGTACCCCGACAGCGCAAGAGACCCAGTACTTC. The encoded protein is CASTPTAQETQYF.